The clone carrying this T cell receptor (beta chain) is medium-sized. Its antigen is not identified. Cultured CD4+ T-cell DNA underwent Oncomine TCR Beta short-read sequencing. Investigators isolated genomic DNA from cultured CD4+ T cells. TCRdb fed the PCR reads into MiXCR, producing one record per CDR3 protein. The sample has roughly 6,800 distinct CDR3 sequences; around 34% are singletons. The sample's treatment: approximately nine-day PBMC culture with coronavirus spike peptide pools or control peptides (ViraFEST assay). An unexposed donor provided the CD4+ T cells, which were collected before the COVID-19 pandemic (2011-2018). CDR1 and CDR2 (germline): DFQATT, SNEGSKA (reference sequence). This CDR3 is built from 14 residues. Trimming took 6 bases from V and 1 from J; bases not matched to a gene: 7. The sample comes from a study of vaccination and CD4 T cells after COVID-19.

The rearrangement joins TRBV20-1 to TRBJ2-5, with 8 nucleotides matching TRBD1. Specimen: CD4+ T cells from blood, cultured in vitro. The sequence came from a human donor in good health. The CDR3, as DNA: TGCAGTGCCTGGGACAGGCGGGGCCAAGAGACCCAGTACTTC. Amino acids: CSAWDRRGQETQYF.